The TCR beta chain under discussion was sequenced for a study of CD8 T cells in Susac syndrome (dated by TCRdb to about 2019). Concerning the study at large: Of the Susac syndrome patients who were sequenced, over five had clinically active disease and eight or nine were in clinical remission. At blood withdrawal, Susac syndrome patients were therapy-naive, treated with corticosteroids (with IVIg additionally given to some), or treated with IVIg alone. The study compared CD8+ T cell repertoire clonality among roughly eleven healthy donors, 14 Susac syndrome patients and fewer than 19 multiple sclerosis patients. Repertoire sequencing was used to test whether CD8+ T cell activation and differentiation in Susac syndrome was antigen driven. Study-wide findings and limitations: CD8+ repertoires in Susac syndrome showed clonal expansion, which was highest in CD8+ TEMRA cells and was greater in clinically active patients than in remitting patients. Looking at Susac-specific public clones, the researchers identified fewer than 20 in the total CD8+ repertoire and roughly 5 in the CD8+ TEMRA repertoire. The TCR sequencing and HLA analysis was acknowledged to have included a relatively small number of individuals.

About this clonotype: This receptor's antigen is unknown. Per-base quality was not reported, and no clone a single base away is much larger than it.

RNA was extracted using the RNeasy kit, and roughly 0.5 to 1 ug of the RNA was reverse transcribed with random hexamers. The immunoSEQ multiplex PCR assay, which covers 54 Vbeta and 13 Jbeta segments, was used to amplify TCR beta CDR3 regions. PCR amplification bias was corrected using a synthetic template baseline for primer optimization and computational correction. The authors' analysis ran thus. Reads were assigned to V, D and J genes according to IMGT and analyzed in immunoSEQ Analyzer, with only productive sequences retained. Clonality was calculated as one minus the Shannon entropy normalized by log2 of the number of productive unique sequences. For each patient and control, public and private clones were evaluated within the 100 most prevalent clones. A clone was defined as Susac-specific if it was absent from the healthy and MS cohorts, from around 960 published viral clones and from other ImmuneACCESS disease sequences. TCRdb reworked the public reads: Q25 trimming with fastp, MiXCR clone assembly, productive beta chains retained. All rows with the same CDR3 protein become a single entry with the most common DNA and genes. What appears here as the V and J calls and clone size reflects TCRdb's work, not the paper's. The sample yields around 81,000 distinct CDR3 sequences; 94% were counted once. Roughly 0.97% of the sample is in the top ten clones.

V was cut back by 7 bases and J by 5 bases, leaving a gap of 20 bases between them. Per the germline V gene (reference sequence), SEHNR is the CDR1 and FQNEAQ is the CDR2. From its cysteine to its phenylalanine, the CDR3 spans 15 amino acids. Only CDR3 DNA is held: 45 bases, read in frame from base 1. Peripheral blood CD8+ and CD4+ T cells from healthy donors, Susac syndrome patients and multiple sclerosis patients were profiled using high-throughput TCR beta sequencing. The Susac syndrome patients fulfilled recently defined diagnostic criteria for either definite or probable disease. Bulk CD8+ and CD4+ T cells were purified magnetically by negative isolation, whereas CD8+ TEMRA cells were enriched by FACS. Blood was collected in EDTA tubes and processed within 24 hours, with PBMCs isolated through density gradient centrifugation. PBMCs destined for TCR sequencing were cryopreserved in liquid nitrogen and later thawed in a 37 °C water bath. A purity of at least 90% was achieved for sorted or isolated CD4+, CD8+ and CD8+ TEMRA cells.

The receptor was isolated from a human donor with Susac syndrome. Sequencing was performed on CD8+ T cells from PBMCs. The chain is encoded by TRBV7-9 joined to TRBJ2-5, with an unclear D gene assignment. The nucleotides read TGTGCCAGCACCCTGGGGTTCGCCCCGTTGGAGACCCAGTACTTC. Its protein is CASTLGFAPLETQYF.